This T cell receptor beta chain was captured by sequencing in a study of T cell repertoires in cytomegalovirus infection. This clonotype was seen a few times. The V and J ends lost 4 bases and 1 base respectively, with 11 bases between them. The CDR3 has 14 amino acids. In germline, CDR1 is SGHNT, CDR2 YYREEE (reference sequence). TCRdb used MiXCR to reprocess the reads, holding one entry per CDR3 protein. The sample lists 560,000 or so distinct CDR3 sequences, more than 15% occurring once. The chain couples TRBV5-4 to TRBJ1-2; perhaps TRBD1 as D (6 bases). The sample consisted of CD8+ T cells from PBMCs. The sequence came from a human donor in good health (CMV status not recorded). Some clones in this sample may be carry-over from other donors' samples. This CDR3 is CASSESQGNYGYTF. Written as DNA, the CDR3 is TGTGCCAGCAGCGAATCACAGGGTAACTATGGCTACACCTTC. Variable domain in full (rest from reference TRBV5-4 and TRBJ1-2): ETGVTQSPTHLIKTRGQQVTLRCSSQSGHNTVSWYQQALGQGPQFIFQYYREEENGRGNFPPRFSGLQFPNYSSELNVNALELDDSALYLCASSESQGNYGYTFGSGTRLTVV.